This TCR beta chain is drawn from a study of blood T cell repertoires in COVID-19 (dated by TCRdb to about 2020). Turning to the overall study: Samples covering the acute and convalescent phases of COVID-19 were provided by collaborators in the United States, Italy and Spain. Where HLA class I and class II types were available, the types were taken from metadata supplied by the sample provider, not from assay-based typing. The material from the prospective study consisted of cDNA or gDNA derived from T cells, B-cell-depleted T cells, or PBMCs. The repertoires were released in a freely available public database meant as a resource for research on the immune response to SARS-CoV-2. The samples were drawn from two sources: the first 160 participants of the ongoing ImmuneRACE study, and 950 to 1,500 subjects contributed by 6 global collaborators. Deeply sampled blood TCRbeta repertoires from subjects exposed to, actively infected with, or recovered from COVID-19 were included in the dataset. Sample metadata almost always included a de-identified subject ID, COVID-19 status, age in years and sex. The study at large found these results: The amount of clinical and demographic metadata varied by source and participant and was provided uncurated.

A word on this clone: Its antigen target is currently unknown. No quality values exist for individual bases; no much larger clone is one base distant.

TCRbeta CDR3 regions were amplified from genomic DNA by means of the immunoSEQ Assay, a bias-controlled multiplex PCR. Per the source publication's procedure: The number of nucleated cells in each sample was estimated from the amplification of reference gene primers within the assay. Sequence reads were collapsed and filtered to measure the absolute abundance of every unique TCRbeta CDR3 rearrangement. For each sample, productive Simpson clonality was calculated as the square root of Simpson's diversity index across productive rearrangements. The source is immuneACCESS, and TCRdb retained only in-frame sequences with V and J called. Part of the clones is not carried over; for the studies checked, unresolved V genes explain less than half of this, and the remainder is unexplained. The D gene and trimming were derived from the DNA, and the V and J assignments and clone size from that table. This sample gives 470,000 or so clones in total; around 85% of them show up just once. The leading ten clones occupy approximately 3.2% of the sample.

Based on the germline V gene, the CDR1 and CDR2 sequences are KGHSH and LQKENI. The CDR3, cysteine through phenylalanine, is 14 amino acids long. This entry keeps only the CDR3 DNA: 42 bases, framed from base 1. V is shortened by 3 bases, J by 0 bases, and the region joining them spans 8 bases. Collaborating institutions collected whole blood in K2EDTA tubes following their own protocols. Collaborator samples were shipped for TCRbeta analysis as frozen whole blood, isolated PBMCs, or DNA extracted from either sample type. The source material was peripheral blood. This TCR was recovered from a human donor in a cohort sampled during active COVID-19. The receptor chain draws on TRBV18 and TRBJ2-5; no confident D gene assignment can be made. The DNA reads TGTGCCAGCTCACCTAGCCCACACCAAGAGACCCAGTACTTC. This gives the protein CASSPSPHQETQYF.